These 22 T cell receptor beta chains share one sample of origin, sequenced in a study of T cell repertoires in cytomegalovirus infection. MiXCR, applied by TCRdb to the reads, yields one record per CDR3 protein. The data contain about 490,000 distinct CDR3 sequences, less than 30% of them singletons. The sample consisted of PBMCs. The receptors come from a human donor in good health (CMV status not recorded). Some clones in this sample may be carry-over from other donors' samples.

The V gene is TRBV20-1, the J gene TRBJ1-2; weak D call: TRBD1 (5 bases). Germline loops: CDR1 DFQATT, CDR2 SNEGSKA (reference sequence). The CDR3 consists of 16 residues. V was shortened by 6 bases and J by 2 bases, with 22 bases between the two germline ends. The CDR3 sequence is CSASSTGTLTNYGYTF. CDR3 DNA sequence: TGCAGTGCCTCAAGTACCGGGACGCTTACCAACTATGGCTACACCTTC.

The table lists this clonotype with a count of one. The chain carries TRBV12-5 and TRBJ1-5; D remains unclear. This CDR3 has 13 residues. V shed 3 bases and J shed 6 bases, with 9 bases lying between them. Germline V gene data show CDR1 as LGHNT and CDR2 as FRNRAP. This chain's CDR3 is CASGFPPVQPQHF. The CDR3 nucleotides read TGTGCTAGTGGTTTCCCTCCGGTTCAGCCCCAGCATTTT.

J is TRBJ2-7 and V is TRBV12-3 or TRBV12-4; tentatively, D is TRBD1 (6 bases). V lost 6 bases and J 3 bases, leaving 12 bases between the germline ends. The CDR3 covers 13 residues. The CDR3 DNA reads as TGTGCCAGCAGGAAACAGGGTTACTACGAGCAGTACGTC. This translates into CASRKQGYYEQYV.

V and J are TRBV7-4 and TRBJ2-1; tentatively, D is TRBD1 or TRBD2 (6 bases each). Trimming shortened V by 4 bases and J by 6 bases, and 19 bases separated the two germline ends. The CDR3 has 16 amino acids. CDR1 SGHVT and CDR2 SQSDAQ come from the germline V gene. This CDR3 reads CASSSNPGVGGNEQFF. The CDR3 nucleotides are TGTGCCAGCAGCTCCAACCCGGGGGTAGGGGGCAATGAGCAGTTCTTC.

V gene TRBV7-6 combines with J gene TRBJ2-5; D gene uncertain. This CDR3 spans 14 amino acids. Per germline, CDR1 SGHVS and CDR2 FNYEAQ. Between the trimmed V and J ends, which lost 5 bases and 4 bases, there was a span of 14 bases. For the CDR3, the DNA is TGTGCCAGCAGCGCCCGCCTAGGCCGAGAGACCCAGTACTTC. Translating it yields CASSARLGRETQYF. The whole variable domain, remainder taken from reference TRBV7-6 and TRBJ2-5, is GAGVSQSPRYKVTKRGQDVALRCDPISGHVSLYWYRQALGQGPEFLTYFNYEAQQDKSGLPNDRFSAERPEGSISTLTIQRTEQRDSAMYRCASSARLGRETQYFGPGTRLLVL.

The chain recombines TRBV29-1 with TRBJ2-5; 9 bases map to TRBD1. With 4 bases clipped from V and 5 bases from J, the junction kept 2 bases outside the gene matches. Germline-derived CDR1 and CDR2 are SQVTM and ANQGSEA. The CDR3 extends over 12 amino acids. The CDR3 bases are TGCAGCGTTGGACAGGGGGTGGAGACCCAGTACTTC. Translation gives CSVGQGVETQYF.

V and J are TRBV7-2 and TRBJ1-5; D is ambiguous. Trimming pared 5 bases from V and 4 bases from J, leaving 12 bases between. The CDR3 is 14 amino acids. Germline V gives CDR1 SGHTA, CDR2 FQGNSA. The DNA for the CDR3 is TGTGCCAGCAGCGCCTCCTTGAGTAATCAGCCCCAGCATTTT. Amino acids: CASSASLSNQPQHF.

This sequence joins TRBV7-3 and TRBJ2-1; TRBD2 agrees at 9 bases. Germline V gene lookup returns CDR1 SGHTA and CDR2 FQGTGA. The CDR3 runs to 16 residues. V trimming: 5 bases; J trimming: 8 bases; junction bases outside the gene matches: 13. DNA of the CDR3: TGTGCCAGCAGCCCGGATAGCGGGAGAAACACCCATGAGCAGTTCTTC. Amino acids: CASSPDSGRNTHEQFF.

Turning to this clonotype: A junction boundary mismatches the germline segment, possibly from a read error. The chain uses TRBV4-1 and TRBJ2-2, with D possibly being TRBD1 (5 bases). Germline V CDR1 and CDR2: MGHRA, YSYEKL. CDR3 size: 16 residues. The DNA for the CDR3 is TGTGCCAGCAACCCGCGACAGTATTCGAACACCGGGGAGCTGTTTTTT. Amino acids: CASNPRQYSNTGELFF.

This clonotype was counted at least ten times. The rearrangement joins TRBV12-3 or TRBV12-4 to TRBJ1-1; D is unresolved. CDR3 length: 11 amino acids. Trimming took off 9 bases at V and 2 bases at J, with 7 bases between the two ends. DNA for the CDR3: TGTGCCAGTACGAGTAACACTGAAGCTTTCTTT. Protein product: CASTSNTEAFF.

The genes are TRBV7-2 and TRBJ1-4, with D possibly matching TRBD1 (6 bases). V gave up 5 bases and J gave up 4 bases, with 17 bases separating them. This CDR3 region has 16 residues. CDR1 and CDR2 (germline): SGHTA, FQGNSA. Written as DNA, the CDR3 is TGTGCCAGCAGCGCAAAATTTGGGGGCCTTAATGAAAAACTGTTTTTT. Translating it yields CASSAKFGGLNEKLFF.

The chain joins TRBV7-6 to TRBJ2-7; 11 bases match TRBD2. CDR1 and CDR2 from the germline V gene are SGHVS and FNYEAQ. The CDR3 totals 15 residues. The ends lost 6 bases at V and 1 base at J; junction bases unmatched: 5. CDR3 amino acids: CASSPGLADSYEQYV. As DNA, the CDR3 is TGTGCCAGCAGTCCGGGACTAGCGGATTCCTACGAGCAGTACGTC.

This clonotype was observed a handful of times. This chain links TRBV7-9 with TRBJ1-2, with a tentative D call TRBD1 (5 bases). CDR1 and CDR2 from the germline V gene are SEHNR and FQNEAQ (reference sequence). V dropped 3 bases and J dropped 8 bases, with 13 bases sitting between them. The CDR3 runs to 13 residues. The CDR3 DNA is TGTGCCAGCAGCTTCACCCCCAGGGAAGGCTACACCTTC. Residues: CASSFTPREGYTF.

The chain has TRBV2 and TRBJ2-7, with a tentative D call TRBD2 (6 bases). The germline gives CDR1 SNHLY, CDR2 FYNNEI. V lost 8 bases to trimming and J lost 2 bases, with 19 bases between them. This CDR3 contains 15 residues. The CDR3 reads CASGVSGTQPYEQYF. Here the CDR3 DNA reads TGTGCCAGCGGTGTTTCCGGGACTCAACCCTACGAGCAGTACTTC.

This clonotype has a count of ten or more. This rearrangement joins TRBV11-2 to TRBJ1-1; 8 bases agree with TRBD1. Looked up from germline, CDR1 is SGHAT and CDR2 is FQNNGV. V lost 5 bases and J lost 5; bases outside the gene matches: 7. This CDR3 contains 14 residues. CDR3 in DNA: TGTGCCAGCAGCCCGCGACAGGGGAGGACTGAAGCTTTCTTT. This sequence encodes CASSPRQGRTEAFF. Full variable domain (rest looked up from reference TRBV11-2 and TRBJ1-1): EAGVAQSPRYKIIEKRQSVAFWCNPISGHATLYWYQQILGQGPKLLIQFQNNGVVDDSQLPKDRFSAERLKGVDSTLKIQPAKLEDSAVYLCASSPRQGRTEAFFGQGTRLTVV.

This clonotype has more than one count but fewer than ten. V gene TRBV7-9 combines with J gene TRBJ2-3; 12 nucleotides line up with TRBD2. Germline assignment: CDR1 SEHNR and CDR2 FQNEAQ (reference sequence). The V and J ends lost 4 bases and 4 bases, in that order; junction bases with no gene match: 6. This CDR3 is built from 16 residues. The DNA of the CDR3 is TGTGCCAGCAGCTACGGGACTAGCGGGTCCGCAGATACGCAGTATTTT. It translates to CASSYGTSGSADTQYF.

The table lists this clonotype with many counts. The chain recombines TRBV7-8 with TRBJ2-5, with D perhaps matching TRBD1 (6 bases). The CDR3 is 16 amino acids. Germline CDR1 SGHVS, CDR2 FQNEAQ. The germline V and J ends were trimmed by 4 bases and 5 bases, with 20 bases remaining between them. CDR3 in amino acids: CASSSAGTILVETQYF. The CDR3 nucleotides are TGTGCCAGCAGCTCAGCCGGGACAATCCTTGTGGAGACCCAGTACTTC. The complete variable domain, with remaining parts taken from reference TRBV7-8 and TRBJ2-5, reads GAGVSQSPRYKVAKRGQDVALRCDPISGHVSLFWYQQALGQGPEFLTYFQNEAQLDKSGLPSDRFFAERPEGSVSTLKIQRTQQEDSAVYLCASSSAGTILVETQYFGPGTRLLVL.

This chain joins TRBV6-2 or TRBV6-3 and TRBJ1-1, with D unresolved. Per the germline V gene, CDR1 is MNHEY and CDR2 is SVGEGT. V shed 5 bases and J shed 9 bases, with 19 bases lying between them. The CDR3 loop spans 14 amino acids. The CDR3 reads CASSASRTAVKAFF. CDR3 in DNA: TGTGCCAGCAGTGCTTCGAGGACCGCAGTCAAAGCTTTCTTT.

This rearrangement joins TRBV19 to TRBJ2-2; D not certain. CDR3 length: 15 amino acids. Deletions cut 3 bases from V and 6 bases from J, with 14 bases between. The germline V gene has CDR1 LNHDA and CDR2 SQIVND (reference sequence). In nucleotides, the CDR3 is TGTGCCAGTAGTATGACGGATAGAAGAGCCGGGGAGCTGTTTTTT. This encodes CASSMTDRRAGELFF.

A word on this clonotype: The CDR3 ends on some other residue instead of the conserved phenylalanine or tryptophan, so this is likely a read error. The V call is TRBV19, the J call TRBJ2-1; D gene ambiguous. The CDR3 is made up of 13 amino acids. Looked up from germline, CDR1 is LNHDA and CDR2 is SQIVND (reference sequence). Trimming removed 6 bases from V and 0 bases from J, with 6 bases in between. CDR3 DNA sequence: TGTGCCAGTAGGTTACGCTCCTACAATGAGCAGTTCTCC. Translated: CASRLRSYNEQFS.

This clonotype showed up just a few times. The CDR3 loop reads CSARLVQGGNEQFF. The CDR3 bases are TGCAGTGCTAGACTTGTACAGGGCGGGAATGAGCAGTTCTTC. This chain links TRBV20-1 with TRBJ2-1, with D perhaps TRBD1 (6 bases). The germline gives CDR1 DFQATT, CDR2 SNEGSKA (reference sequence). The CDR3 loop spans 14 amino acids. Trimming took 2 bases from V and 7 from J, leaving 15 bases between them.

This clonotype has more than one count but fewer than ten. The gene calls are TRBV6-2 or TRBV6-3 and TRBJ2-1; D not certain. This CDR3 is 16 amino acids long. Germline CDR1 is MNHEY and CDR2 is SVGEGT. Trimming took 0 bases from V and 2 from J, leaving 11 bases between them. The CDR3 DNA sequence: TGTGCCAGCAGTTACTCGGGTCGTACAACCTACAATGAGCAGTTCTTC. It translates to CASSYSGRTTYNEQFF.